This is a list of T cell receptor beta chains from one sample in a study of blood T cell repertoires in COVID-19. Repertoires were generated with immunoSEQ multiplex PCR, while TCRdb's copy carries only in-frame clones and drops some. The sample holds a few hundred thousand clones, roughly 85% seen once. Sequencing was done on a sample of PBMCs or T cells enriched from blood (not recorded which). These receptors all stem from a woman between 35 and 50 years old with acute COVID-19. CDR3s include the opening cysteine and the closing phenylalanine or tryptophan. The D gene is left open where the match is weak. Clone size is shown for a subset of rows, as once, few, many or a class of expanded clone.

cdr3_length	d_call	j_call	v_call	clone_size	cdr3_nt	cdr3_aa
11	TRBD1	TRBJ1-1	TRBV6-5	-	TGTGCCAGCAGTTCCGGGCAGGGGGGTTTCTTT	CASSSGQGGFF
14	-	TRBJ2-7	TRBV27	-	TGTGCCAGCAGTTTACAGGGTGGGTCCTACGAGCAGTACTTC	CASSLQGGSYEQYF
15	TRBD1	TRBJ2-5	TRBV27	-	TGTGCCAGCAGTTGGGGACGGTCGGGACAGGAAACCCAGTACTTC	CASSWGRSGQETQYF
16	TRBD1	TRBJ2-1	TRBV7-2	-	TGTGCCAGCAGCGACGGGACAGTCGTCCTTCGGGATGAGCAGTTCTTC	CASSDGTVVLRDEQFF
16	TRBD1	TRBJ2-3	TRBV9	-	TGTGCCAGCAGCCGGACGACAGGGAAGGGCACAGATACGCAGTATTTT	CASSRTTGKGTDTQYF
13	TRBD2	TRBJ2-7	TRBV14	-	TGTGCCAGCAGCCAACTAGCGGCCTTGGAGCAGTACTTC	CASSQLAALEQYF
14	-	TRBJ1-2	TRBV2	-	TGTGCCAGCAGGGATATTGACAGAAACTATGGCTACACCTTC	CASRDIDRNYGYTF
18	TRBD1	TRBJ2-1	TRBV3-1/TRBV3-2	-	TGTGCCAGCAGCCAATTCATCGGACAGGGACGCCCTAGGGGTGAGCAGTTCTTC	CASSQFIGQGRPRGEQFF
17	TRBD2	TRBJ2-2	TRBV10-3	-	TGTGCCATCGGTCAACTAGCGGGGGTGGGAAACACCGGGGAGCTGTTTTTT	CAIGQLAGVGNTGELFF
15	-	TRBJ2-7	TRBV5-1	-	TGCGCCAGCAGCTTGGTCCCGCAGGCTTCCTACGAGCAGTACTTC	CASSLVPQASYEQYF
14	-	TRBJ2-7	TRBV4-3	-	TGCGCCAGCAGCCGAATCGTAACTAGCCGCGAGCAGTACTTC	CASSRIVTSREQYF
14	TRBD1	TRBJ1-4	TRBV24-1	-	TGTGCCACCAGTGACTCAGGGGGCGGTGAAAAACTGTTTTTT	CATSDSGGGEKLFF
15	-	TRBJ2-2	TRBV5-8	-	TGTGCCAGCAGCCTCGAAGTGGCGGGGACCGGGGAGCTGTTTTTT	CASSLEVAGTGELFF
16	TRBD2	TRBJ2-2	TRBV9	-	TGTGCCAGCAGCGTAGCCTCTAGCGGGAACACCGGGGAGCTGTTTTTT	CASSVASSGNTGELFF
13	-	TRBJ1-1	TRBV19	-	TGTGCCAGTAGTATACGGGGTAACACTGAAGCTTTCTTT	CASSIRGNTEAFF
15	TRBD1	TRBJ1-4	TRBV19	-	TGTGCCAGTAGTACCGGGACAGGGATGGGCGAAAAACTGTTTTTT	CASSTGTGMGEKLFF
18	TRBD1	TRBJ2-7	TRBV4-2	-	TGTGCCAGCAGCCAGGACCTAAACTCCGGGACAGGGGCCTACGAGCAGTACTTC	CASSQDLNSGTGAYEQYF
15	TRBD1	TRBJ1-5	TRBV5-1	-	TGCGCCAGCAGCTTGGGGACAGGGGGCGGTCAGCCCCAGCATTTT	CASSLGTGGGQPQHF
14	-	TRBJ2-7	TRBV14	-	TGTGCCAGCAGCCAAGGGCGGAACTCCTACGAGCAGTACTTC	CASSQGRNSYEQYF
15	TRBD1	TRBJ2-7	TRBV15	-	TGTGCCACCAGCAGAGACACAGGGGGCCGCTACGAGCAGTACTTC	CATSRDTGGRYEQYF
14	TRBD1	TRBJ2-1	TRBV29-1	-	TGCAGCGTTGAGAGGACAGGGCGGCGCAATGAGCAGTTCTTC	CSVERTGRRNEQFF
15	-	TRBJ1-6	TRBV3-1/TRBV3-2	-	TGTGCCAGCAGCCAATCGGACAGCTATAATTCACCCCTCCACTTT	CASSQSDSYNSPLHF
16	-	TRBJ2-7	TRBV10-1	-	TGCGCCAGCAGTGAGTCTAAGGGCAGCGGCGTGGACGAGCAGTACTTC	CASSESKGSGVDEQYF
15	-	TRBJ1-6	TRBV7-2	once	TGTGCCAGCAGCCCCCAGGGGTCTTATAATTCACCCCTCCACTTT	CASSPQGSYNSPLHF
15	-	TRBJ2-4	TRBV11-2	once	TGTGCCAGCAGCTTATTCGGCGGGGCCAGAAACATTCAGTACTTC	CASSLFGGARNIQYF
15	-	TRBJ1-2	TRBV9	-	TGTGCCAGCAGCGTAGGTTCAGGGGAAGGCTATGGCTACACCTTC	CASSVGSGEGYGYTF
15	-	TRBJ2-7	TRBV7-9	-	TGTGCCAGCCGCTCGGGCAGGGTAGGAGAAAACGAGCAGTACTTC	CASRSGRVGENEQYF
13	TRBD1	TRBJ2-2	TRBV27	-	TGTGCCAGCAGTTTACAGGGGGTCGGGGAGCTGTTTTTT	CASSLQGVGELFF
15	TRBD2	TRBJ2-7	TRBV5-1	-	TGCGCCAGCAGCTCCCCCGGACTAGCTACCTACGAGCAGTACTTC	CASSSPGLATYEQYF
11	-	TRBJ1-1	TRBV12-3/TRBV12-4	few	TGTGCCAGCACGTCCGTTAGAGAAGCTTTCTTT	CASTSVREAFF
14	TRBD2	TRBJ2-3	TRBV18	-	TGTGCCAGCTCTTGGCGGGGGGGCACAGATACGCAGTATTTT	CASSWRGGTDTQYF
15	TRBD2	TRBJ2-7	TRBV9	-	TGTGCCAGCAGCGTCGGACTAGCGGGGAAGAACGAGCAGTACTTC	CASSVGLAGKNEQYF
15	-	TRBJ2-3	TRBV4-3	-	TGCGCCAGCCGCTATAGGGGCAGGGGCACAGATACGCAGTATTTT	CASRYRGRGTDTQYF
15	-	TRBJ2-3	TRBV11-3	few	TGTGCCAGCAGCTTAGATGGGGCTAGCACAGATACGCAGTATTTT	CASSLDGASTDTQYF
17	TRBD1	TRBJ1-4	TRBV9	-	TGTGCCAGCAGCAAGACAGGGGGCGCAGGTAATTCGGAAAAACTGTTTTTT	CASSKTGGAGNSEKLFF
15	-	TRBJ1-3	TRBV9	-	TGTGCCAGCAGCGTACGAGGCGGGGGCGGAAACACCATATATTTT	CASSVRGGGGNTIYF
14	TRBD1	TRBJ2-2	TRBV6-6	-	TGTGCCAGCAGTTTTTTGACAGGGACCGGGGAGCTGTTTTTT	CASSFLTGTGELFF
16	-	TRBJ2-2	TRBV7-2	-	TGTGCCAGCAGCTTAGGGGTGCTACCCGGGGTCGGGGAGCTGTTTTTT	CASSLGVLPGVGELFF
14	TRBD1	TRBJ1-5	TRBV11-3	-	TGTGCCAGCAGCCACAGGGGGAGCAATCAGCCCCAGCATTTT	CASSHRGSNQPQHF
16	-	TRBJ1-5	TRBV28	-	TGTGCCAGCAGACCTCCCGACACCATTAGCAATCAGCCCCAGCATTTT	CASRPPDTISNQPQHF
14	-	TRBJ1-5	TRBV24-1	-	TGTGCCCCGGGTCGGGGGAGGAGCAATCAGCCCCAGCATTTT	CAPGRGRSNQPQHF
15	TRBD1	TRBJ1-4	TRBV5-1	few	TGCGCCAGCAGCTTGGTCTCTACAGGGGCTGAAAAACTGTTTTTT	CASSLVSTGAEKLFF
18	TRBD2	TRBJ2-1	TRBV23-1	few	TGCGCCATCAACCGGAAGTCTAGCGGGGGGGCGTTGGACAATGAGCAGTTCTTC	CAINRKSSGGALDNEQFF
15	TRBD1	TRBJ2-7	TRBV19	-	TGTGCCAGTAGCCCCGGGACAGGGGGCTCCTACGAGCAGTACTTC	CASSPGTGGSYEQYF
14	-	TRBJ1-4	TRBV2	-	TGTGCCAGCAGCCCCGGGATTGAGGGTGAAAAACTGTTTTTT	CASSPGIEGEKLFF
17	-	TRBJ1-6	TRBV27	once	TGTGCCAGCAGCCCTGGACAGACGAGCTCCTATAATTCACCCCTCCACTTT	CASSPGQTSSYNSPLHF
18	TRBD2	TRBJ2-1	TRBV4-2	once	TGTGCCAGCAGCCAAGTATCAGGAGCGGGAGGGCCGTCCCATGAGCAGTTCTTC	CASSQVSGAGGPSHEQFF
17	TRBD1	TRBJ1-3	TRBV18	-	TGTGCCAGCTCCTACCCCGGGACAGGGACTACTGGAAACACCATATATTTT	CASSYPGTGTTGNTIYF
15	TRBD1	TRBJ1-6	TRBV7-2	-	TGTGCCAGCAGCTTAACGGGACAGGGGGCCTCACCCCTCCACTTT	CASSLTGQGASPLHF
12	-	TRBJ2-7	TRBV7-9	-	TGTGCCAGCAGCTTGACGGGCTACGAGCAGTACTTC	CASSLTGYEQYF